These T cell receptor beta chains were read from a single sample in a study of T-cell memory formation after mild COVID-19. TCRdb re-called the 5' RACE reads with MiXCR, one entry per CDR3 protein. The sample consists of roughly 160,000 distinct CDR3 sequences, under 14% of them appearing once. The sequencing input was PBMCs or a T cell subset sorted from them (not recorded which). Source of these receptors: a man between 18 and 29 years old who had mild COVID-19 (a few samples of this study predate the infection). Cell type and time point are not known. The CDR3 runs from the conserved cysteine through the conserved F or W. A D gene is named only where the DNA matches it firmly. The size of a clone is reported for some rows only, either as once, few or many, or as a class for expanded clones.

abundance: .; v_gene: TRBV25-1; j_gene: TRBJ1-2; d_gene: TRBD1; CDR3nt: TGTGCCACCCTGGGGACAGGGACCTATGGCTACACCTTC; CDR3aa: CATLGTGTYGYTF
abundance: few; v_gene: TRBV6-5; j_gene: TRBJ1-1; d_gene: .; CDR3nt: TGTGCCAGCACTGAGACTGGCTTGGGGCTCGGTGAAGCTTTCTTT; CDR3aa: CASTETGLGLGEAFF
abundance: few; v_gene: TRBV20-1; j_gene: TRBJ2-5; d_gene: .; CDR3nt: TGCAGTGCTAGAGAGGCCCCCCTCCAAGAGACCCAGTACTTC; CDR3aa: CSAREAPLQETQYF
abundance: few; v_gene: TRBV11-1; j_gene: TRBJ1-2; d_gene: .; CDR3nt: TGTGCCAGCAGCTTAAACAGCGGATCGTTTTTAGGCTACACCTTC; CDR3aa: CASSLNSGSFLGYTF
abundance: few; v_gene: TRBV7-8; j_gene: TRBJ1-2; d_gene: .; CDR3nt: TGTGCCAGCAGCTTAGCGTTGGAAGGACGTGGCTACACCTTC; CDR3aa: CASSLALEGRGYTF
abundance: .; v_gene: TRBV12-3/TRBV12-4; j_gene: TRBJ2-3; d_gene: .; CDR3nt: TGTGCCAGCAGTTCCTCCGGTCAGGGAGGCAAGTATTTT; CDR3aa: CASSSSGQGGKYF
abundance: few; v_gene: TRBV29-1; j_gene: TRBJ2-1; d_gene: .; CDR3nt: TGCAGCGTTGCTAGTCCTTGGGATGAGCAGTTCTTC; CDR3aa: CSVASPWDEQFF
abundance: many; v_gene: TRBV14; j_gene: TRBJ2-2; d_gene: .; CDR3nt: TGTGCCAGCAGCCACGGAAAGGGGCAGATCGGGGAGCTGTTTTTT; CDR3aa: CASSHGKGQIGELFF
abundance: .; v_gene: TRBV20-1; j_gene: TRBJ2-1; d_gene: TRBD1; CDR3nt: TGCAGTGCCAGTACAGGGGGCGCGCCCTACAATGAGCAGTTCTTC; CDR3aa: CSASTGGAPYNEQFF
abundance: few; v_gene: TRBV4-1; j_gene: TRBJ2-5; d_gene: .; CDR3nt: TGCGCCAGCAGCCAAGATCCCGGCAATTGGGAGACCCAGTACTTC; CDR3aa: CASSQDPGNWETQYF
abundance: .; v_gene: TRBV4-1; j_gene: TRBJ1-4; d_gene: .; CDR3nt: TGCGCCAGCAGCCAAGCCGGGGAGGGCAGGGAAAAACTGTTTTTT; CDR3aa: CASSQAGEGREKLFF
abundance: .; v_gene: TRBV7-9; j_gene: TRBJ2-6; d_gene: .; CDR3nt: TGTGCCAGCAGGCGGGGGCAAACCTCTGGGGCCAACGTCCTGACTTTC; CDR3aa: CASRRGQTSGANVLTF
abundance: few; v_gene: TRBV5-4; j_gene: TRBJ2-5; d_gene: .; CDR3nt: TGTGCCAGCAGCTTGCCGGGTCCGGAGACCCAGTACTTC; CDR3aa: CASSLPGPETQYF
abundance: few; v_gene: TRBV10-3; j_gene: TRBJ2-5; d_gene: .; CDR3nt: TGTGCCATCAGTGATCGGGGGGCCCAAGAGACCCAGTACTTC; CDR3aa: CAISDRGAQETQYF
abundance: few; v_gene: TRBV12-3/TRBV12-4; j_gene: TRBJ2-3; d_gene: .; CDR3nt: TGTGCCAGCAGGTTTAGGGCGGGCGGGACGCAGTATTTT; CDR3aa: CASRFRAGGTQYF
abundance: many; v_gene: TRBV2; j_gene: TRBJ2-5; d_gene: .; CDR3nt: TGTGCCAGCAGTGAAGAGGAGACCCAGTACTTC; CDR3aa: CASSEEETQYF
abundance: few; v_gene: TRBV5-1; j_gene: TRBJ1-1; d_gene: .; CDR3nt: TGCGCCAGCGGCCTAGAGAACACTGAAGCTTTCTTT; CDR3aa: CASGLENTEAFF
abundance: .; v_gene: TRBV19; j_gene: TRBJ1-6; d_gene: .; CDR3nt: TGTGCCGGTAACCGAGCCTATAATTCACCCCTCCACTTT; CDR3aa: CAGNRAYNSPLHF
abundance: .; v_gene: TRBV4-1; j_gene: TRBJ1-5; d_gene: .; CDR3nt: TGCGCCAGCAGCCCGGGACCTATGGGCTCGAGCAATCAGCCCCAGCATTTT; CDR3aa: CASSPGPMGSSNQPQHF
abundance: .; v_gene: TRBV10-3; j_gene: TRBJ2-6; d_gene: .; CDR3nt: TGTGCCATCAGTCGTGTCCAGGGGTCTGGGGCCAACGTCCTGACTTTC; CDR3aa: CAISRVQGSGANVLTF
abundance: .; v_gene: TRBV7-2; j_gene: TRBJ1-2; d_gene: .; CDR3nt: TGTGCCAGCAGCTTATCAGGAAGCGGGGGTTCTGGTTATGGCTACACCTTC; CDR3aa: CASSLSGSGGSGYGYTF